Below, one TCR beta chain is given with its context. Antigen: not known. The Oncomine TCR Beta short-read assay was what sequenced the DNA obtained from cultured CD4+ T cells. TCRdb independently ran MiXCR on the PCR reads; one entry per CDR3 protein. This table holds 20,000 to 25,000 distinct CDR3 sequences, about 64% found once. The V and J ends lost 2 bases and 3 bases respectively, with 8 bases between them. Germline V gene sequence: CDR1 MNHEY, CDR2 SVGAGI. This CDR3 is built from 14 residues. This specimen belongs to a study of vaccination and CD4 T cells after COVID-19. Study context: In the convalescent cohort, there were six males and four females, two of them Hispanic. Treatment of control cultures consisted of a CEFX pool, an HIV-1 Nef pool, or no peptide. The cells in question were stimulated using overlapping spike peptides derived from SARS-CoV-2, HCoV-NL63, HCoV-OC43 and HCoV-229E.

Noted treatment: approximately nine-day PBMC culture with coronavirus spike peptide pools or control peptides (ViraFEST assay). Sequencing was performed on CD4+ T cells from blood, cultured in vitro, taken after SARS-CoV-2 vaccination. The chain carries TRBV6-5 and TRBJ1-5, with no clear D. This clonotype was obtained from a human donor who received a COVID-19 vaccine. CDR3 region: CASSYDGANQPQHF. In nucleotides, the CDR3 is TGTGCCAGCAGTTACGATGGAGCCAATCAGCCCCAGCATTTT.